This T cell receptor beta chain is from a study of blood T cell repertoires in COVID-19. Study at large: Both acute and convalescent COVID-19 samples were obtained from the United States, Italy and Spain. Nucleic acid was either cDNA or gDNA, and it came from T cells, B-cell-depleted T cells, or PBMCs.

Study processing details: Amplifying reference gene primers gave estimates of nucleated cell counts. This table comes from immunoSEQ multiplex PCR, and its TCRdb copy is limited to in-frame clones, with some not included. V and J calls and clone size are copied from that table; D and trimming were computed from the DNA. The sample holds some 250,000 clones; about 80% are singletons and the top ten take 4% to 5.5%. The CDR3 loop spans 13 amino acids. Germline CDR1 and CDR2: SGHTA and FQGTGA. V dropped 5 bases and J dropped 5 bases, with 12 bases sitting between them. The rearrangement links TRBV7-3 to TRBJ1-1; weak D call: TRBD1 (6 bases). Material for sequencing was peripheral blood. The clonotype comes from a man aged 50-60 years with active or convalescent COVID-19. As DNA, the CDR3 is TGTGCCAGCAGCCGGGACACCCGTACTGAAGCTTTCTTT. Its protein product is CASSRDTRTEAFF.